A selection of T cell receptor beta chains follows, all from one sample in a study of T cells in Graves' hyperthyroidism and ophthalmopathy. TCRdb re-called the multiplex PCR reads with MiXCR, one entry per CDR3 protein. Of some 250,000 distinct CDR3 sequences in the sample, just over 14% were seen once. The source material was blood. These TCRs come from a woman in her thirties or forties with Graves' hyperthyroidism that later progressed to Graves' ophthalmopathy. Both conserved end residues are trimmed from each CDR3.

V,J,length,CDR3
TRBV2,TRBJ2-7,12,ASSGAGETLEQY
TRBV20-1,TRBJ2-4,16,SASEEDLFRLAKNIQY
TRBV5-1,TRBJ1-4,15,ASKHGMSGLNNEKLF
TRBV20-1,TRBJ2-1,13,SAPLAGASYNEQF
TRBV5-1,TRBJ2-7,14,ASSYTYSGASYEQY
TRBV7-2,TRBJ2-1,9,ASRGLNEQF
TRBV28,TRBJ1-2,11,ASSDRYRVGYT
TRBV10-3,TRBJ2-1,17,AISESIISGSRSWNEQF
TRBV28,TRBJ1-3,13,ASSLGGSEGNTIY
TRBV4-1,TRBJ1-3,11,ASRPHSGNTIY
TRBV24-1,TRBJ1-1,13,ATSDNRGPKAEAF
TRBV7-9,TRBJ2-1,13,ASSRSGGLYNEQF
TRBV11-2,TRBJ2-7,15,ASSSVVGRRSSYEQY
TRBV20-1,TRBJ2-3,14,SARVPGQGYTDTQY
TRBV7-8,TRBJ1-3,13,ASSLESGSGNTIY
TRBV19,TRBJ2-2,13,ASSIKNSGTGELF
TRBV20-1,TRBJ2-2,13,SAIIGDANTGELF
TRBV5-1,TRBJ2-2,14,ASSLLVGGGTGELF
TRBV24-1,TRBJ2-2,13,ATSGIGLDTGELF
TRBV4-1,TRBJ2-3,10,ASSQDGVRGY
TRBV9,TRBJ2-1,14,ASSVGLAGGPDEQF
TRBV5-1,TRBJ1-2,10,ASTGNNYGYT
TRBV18,TRBJ2-1,13,ASSGLAGTNNEQF
TRBV5-1,TRBJ2-7,12,ASSSSAFDYEQY
TRBV18,TRBJ2-5,13,ASSFTTYPLETQY
TRBV30,TRBJ1-2,13,AWSPGGAERDGYT
TRBV6-2/TRBV6-3,TRBJ2-1,13,ASSLGGLAKNEQF
TRBV5-1,TRBJ2-1,12,ASSLGTSDNEQF
TRBV7-3,TRBJ1-1,13,ASSLTSGLTTEAF
TRBV18,TRBJ2-5,15,ASSPPGLAGFQETQY
TRBV6-1,TRBJ2-5,14,ASSEGLAGGGGTQY
TRBV29-1,TRBJ2-1,10,SVVWGLGEQF
TRBV11-2,TRBJ1-4,12,ASSTGRRNEKLF
TRBV18,TRBJ1-1,11,ASSPLEYTEAF
TRBV20-1,TRBJ2-7,14,SASYVGLAGQGEQY
TRBV5-6,TRBJ2-5,12,ASSWRYIQETQY
TRBV7-6,TRBJ1-6,16,ASSLGTGTGGWNSPLH
TRBV2,TRBJ1-2,15,ASTARGRAEANYGYT
TRBV10-2,TRBJ1-2,11,ASSPASLYGYT
TRBV5-1,TRBJ1-6,14,ASSSTPGQGISALH
TRBV3-1,TRBJ2-7,11,ASSPSASYEQY
TRBV10-3,TRBJ2-2,12,AISGRQGDGELF
TRBV5-6,TRBJ2-4,14,ASSLGWPTAKNIQY
TRBV13,TRBJ2-1,19,ASSLGRGLAGPPRAIYEQF
TRBV11-2,TRBJ2-3,16,ASSLFRSEVLIRDTQY
TRBV19,TRBJ1-4,13,ASSGQDATNEKLF
TRBV20-1,TRBJ1-5,12,SAYAQGLRQPQH
TRBV5-1,TRBJ2-1,11,ASSLVVDNEQF
TRBV7-9,TRBJ2-7,14,ASSRSPGQKTYEQY
TRBV2,TRBJ1-2,11,ASSDSMTYGYT
TRBV10-2,TRBJ2-7,14,ASSDGGRSFFYEQY
TRBV7-9,TRBJ1-1,12,ASSPDPSYTEAF
TRBV28,TRBJ2-7,18,ASSFPPGTSGRSVWYEQY
TRBV3-1,TRBJ2-7,11,ASSQGGTYEQY
TRBV30,TRBJ1-6,11,AWSPVSGSPLH
TRBV28,TRBJ2-2,10,ASRGDTGELF
TRBV28,TRBJ1-4,12,ASTTLDGNEKLF
TRBV18,TRBJ2-1,13,ASSPGRGPNNEQF
TRBV7-9,TRBJ2-5,14,ASSLLRLAGRETQY